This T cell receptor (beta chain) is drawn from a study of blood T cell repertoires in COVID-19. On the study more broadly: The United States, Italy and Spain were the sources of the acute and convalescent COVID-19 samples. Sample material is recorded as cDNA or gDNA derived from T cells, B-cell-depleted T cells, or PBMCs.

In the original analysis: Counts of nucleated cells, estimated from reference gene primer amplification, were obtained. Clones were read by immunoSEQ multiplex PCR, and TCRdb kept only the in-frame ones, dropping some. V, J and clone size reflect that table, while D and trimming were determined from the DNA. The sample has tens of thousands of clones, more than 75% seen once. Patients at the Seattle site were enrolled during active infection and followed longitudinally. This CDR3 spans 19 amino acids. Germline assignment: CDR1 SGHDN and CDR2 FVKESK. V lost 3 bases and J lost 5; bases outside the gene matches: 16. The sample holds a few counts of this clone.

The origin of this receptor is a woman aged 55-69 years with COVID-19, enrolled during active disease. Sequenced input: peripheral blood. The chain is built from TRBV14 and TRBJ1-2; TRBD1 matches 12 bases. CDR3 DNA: TGTGCCAGCAGCCACGGCTTCATCAGGGACAGGGGGCCTCAATATGGCTACACCTTC. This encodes CASSHGFIRDRGPQYGYTF.